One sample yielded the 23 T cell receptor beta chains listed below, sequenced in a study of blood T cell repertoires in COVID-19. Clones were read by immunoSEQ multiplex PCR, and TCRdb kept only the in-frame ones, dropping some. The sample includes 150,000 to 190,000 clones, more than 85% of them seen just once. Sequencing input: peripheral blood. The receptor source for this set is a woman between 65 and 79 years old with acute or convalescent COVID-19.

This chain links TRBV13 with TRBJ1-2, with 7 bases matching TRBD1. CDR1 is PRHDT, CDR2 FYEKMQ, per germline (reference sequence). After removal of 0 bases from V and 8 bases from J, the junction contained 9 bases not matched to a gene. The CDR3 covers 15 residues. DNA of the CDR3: TGTGCCAGCAGCTTAGGAAGATCAGGGGGGAAAGGCTACACCTTC. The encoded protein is CASSLGRSGGKGYTF. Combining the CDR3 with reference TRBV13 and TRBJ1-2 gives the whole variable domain AAGVIQSPRHLIKEKRETATLKCYPIPRHDTVYWYQQGPGQDPQFLISFYEKMQSDKGSIPDRFSAQQFSDYHSELNMSSLELGDSALYFCASSLGRSGGKGYTFGSGTRLTVV.

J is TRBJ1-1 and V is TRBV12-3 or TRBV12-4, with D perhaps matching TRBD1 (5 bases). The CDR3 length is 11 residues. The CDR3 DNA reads TGTGCGGCAGGGCCGAACACTGAAGCTTTCTTT. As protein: CAAGPNTEAFF.

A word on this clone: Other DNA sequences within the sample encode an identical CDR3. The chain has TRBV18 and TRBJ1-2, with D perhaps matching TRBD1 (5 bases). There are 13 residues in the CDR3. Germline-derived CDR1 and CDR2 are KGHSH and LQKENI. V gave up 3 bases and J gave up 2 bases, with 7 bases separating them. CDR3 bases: TGTGCCAGCTCACCCGGGGGGAACTATGGCTACACCTTC. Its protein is CASSPGGNYGYTF.

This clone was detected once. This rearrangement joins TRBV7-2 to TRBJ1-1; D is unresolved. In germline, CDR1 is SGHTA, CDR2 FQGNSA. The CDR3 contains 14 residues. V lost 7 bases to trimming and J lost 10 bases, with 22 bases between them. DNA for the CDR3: TGTGCCAGCACCTCCGGCGGAGGTCCCACCCGAGCTTTCTTT. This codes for CASTSGGGPTRAFF.

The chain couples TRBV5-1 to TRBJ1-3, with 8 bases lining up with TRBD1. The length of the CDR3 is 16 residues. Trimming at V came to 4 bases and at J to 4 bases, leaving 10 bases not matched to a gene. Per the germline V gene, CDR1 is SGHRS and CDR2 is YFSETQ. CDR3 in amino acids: CASSTGQGSIGNTIYF. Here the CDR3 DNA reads TGCGCCAGCAGCACAGGACAGGGCTCTATCGGAAACACCATATATTTT.

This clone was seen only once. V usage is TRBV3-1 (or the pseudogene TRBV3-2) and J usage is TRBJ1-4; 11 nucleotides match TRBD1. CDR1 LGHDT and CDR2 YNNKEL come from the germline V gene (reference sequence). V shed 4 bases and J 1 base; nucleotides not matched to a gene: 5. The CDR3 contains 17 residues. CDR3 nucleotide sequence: TGTGCCAGCAGCCCACGGGGGACAGGGGGAACTAATGAAAAACTGTTTTTT. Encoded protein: CASSPRGTGGTNEKLFF.

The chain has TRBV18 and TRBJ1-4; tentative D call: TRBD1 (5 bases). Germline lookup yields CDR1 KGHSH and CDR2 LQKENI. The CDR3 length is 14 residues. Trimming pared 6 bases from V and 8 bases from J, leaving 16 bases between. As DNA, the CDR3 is TGTGCCAGCTCCCACGGGGGGGAAAGCGAAAAACTGTTTTTT. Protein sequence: CASSHGGESEKLFF.

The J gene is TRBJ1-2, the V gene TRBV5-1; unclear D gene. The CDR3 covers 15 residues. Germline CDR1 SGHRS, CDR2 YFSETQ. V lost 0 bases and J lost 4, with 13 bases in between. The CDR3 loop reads CASSLGHGVGYGYTF. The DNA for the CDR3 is TGCGCCAGCAGCTTGGGGCACGGGGTTGGCTATGGCTACACCTTC.

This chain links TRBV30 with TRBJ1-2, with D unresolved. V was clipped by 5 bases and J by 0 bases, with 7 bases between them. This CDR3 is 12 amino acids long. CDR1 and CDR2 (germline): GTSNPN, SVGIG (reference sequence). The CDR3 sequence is CAWGPANYGYTF. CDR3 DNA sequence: TGTGCCTGGGGTCCTGCTAACTATGGCTACACCTTC.

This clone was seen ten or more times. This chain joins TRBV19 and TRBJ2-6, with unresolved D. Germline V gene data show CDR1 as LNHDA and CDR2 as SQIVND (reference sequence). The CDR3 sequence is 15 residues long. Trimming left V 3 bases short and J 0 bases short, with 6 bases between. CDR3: CASSIELSGANVLTF. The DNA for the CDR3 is TGTGCCAGTAGTATTGAGCTCTCTGGGGCCAACGTCCTGACTTTC.

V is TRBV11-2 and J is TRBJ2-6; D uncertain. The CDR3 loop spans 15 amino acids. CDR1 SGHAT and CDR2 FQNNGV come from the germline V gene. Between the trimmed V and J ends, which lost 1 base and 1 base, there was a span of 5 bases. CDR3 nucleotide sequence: TGTGCCAGCAGCTTAGCGACTTCTGGGGCCAACGTCCTGACTTTC. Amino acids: CASSLATSGANVLTF.

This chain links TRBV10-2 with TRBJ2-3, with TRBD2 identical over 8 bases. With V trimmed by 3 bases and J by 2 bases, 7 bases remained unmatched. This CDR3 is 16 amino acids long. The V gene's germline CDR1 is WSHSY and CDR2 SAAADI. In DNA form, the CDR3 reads TGCGCCAGCAGTGATTATCGGGGGGGGAACACAGATACGCAGTATTTT. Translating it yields CASSDYRGGNTDTQYF.

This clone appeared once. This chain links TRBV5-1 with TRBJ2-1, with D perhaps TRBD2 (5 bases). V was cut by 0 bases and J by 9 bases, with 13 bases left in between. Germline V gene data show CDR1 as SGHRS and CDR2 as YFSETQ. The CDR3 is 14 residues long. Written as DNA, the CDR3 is TGCGCCAGCAGCTTGGAACTAGATTATACTGAGCAGTTCTTC. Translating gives CASSLELDYTEQFF.

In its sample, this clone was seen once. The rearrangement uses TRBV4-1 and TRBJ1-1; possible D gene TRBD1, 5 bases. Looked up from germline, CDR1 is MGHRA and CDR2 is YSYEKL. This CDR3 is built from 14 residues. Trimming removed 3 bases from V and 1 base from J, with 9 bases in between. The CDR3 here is CASSQTDRNTEAFF. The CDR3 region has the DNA TGCGCCAGCAGCCAGACCGACAGGAACACTGAAGCTTTCTTT.

CDR3 bases: TGTGCCAGCAGTTTCGGAGGACATCAGCCCCAGCATTTT. Translating gives CASSFGGHQPQHF. The chain has TRBV27 and TRBJ1-5; D remains unclear. Germline CDR1 reads MNHEY; CDR2 reads SMNVEV (reference sequence). Trimming stripped 3 bases from V and 5 bases from J, with 8 bases between. This CDR3 spans 13 amino acids.

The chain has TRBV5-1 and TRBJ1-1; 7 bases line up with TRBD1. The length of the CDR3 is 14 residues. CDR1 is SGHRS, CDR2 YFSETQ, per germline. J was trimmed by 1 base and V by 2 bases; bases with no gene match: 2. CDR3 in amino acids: CASSLGGQNTEAFF. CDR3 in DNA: TGCGCCAGCAGCTTAGGGGGCCAGAACACTGAAGCTTTCTTT.

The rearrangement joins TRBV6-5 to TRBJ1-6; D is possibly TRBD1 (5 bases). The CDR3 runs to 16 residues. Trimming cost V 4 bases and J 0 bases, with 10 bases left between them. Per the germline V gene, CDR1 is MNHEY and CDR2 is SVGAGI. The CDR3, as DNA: TGTGCCAGCAGTTCAGGGCCTATCTCCTATAATTCACCCCTCCACTTT. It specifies CASSSGPISYNSPLHF.

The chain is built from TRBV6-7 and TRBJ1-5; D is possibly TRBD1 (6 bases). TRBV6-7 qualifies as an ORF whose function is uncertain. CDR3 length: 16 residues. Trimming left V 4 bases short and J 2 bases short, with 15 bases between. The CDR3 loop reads CASSSESGDGNQPQHF. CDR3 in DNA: TGTGCCAGCAGTTCCGAATCAGGGGACGGCAATCAGCCCCAGCATTTT.

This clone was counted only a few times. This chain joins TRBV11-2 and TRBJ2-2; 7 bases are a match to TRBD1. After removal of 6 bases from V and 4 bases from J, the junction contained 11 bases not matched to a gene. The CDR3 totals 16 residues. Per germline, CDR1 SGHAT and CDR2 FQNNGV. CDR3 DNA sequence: TGTGCCAGCAGGGGGATCAGACAGGGAACCACCGGGGAGCTGTTTTTT. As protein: CASRGIRQGTTGELFF.

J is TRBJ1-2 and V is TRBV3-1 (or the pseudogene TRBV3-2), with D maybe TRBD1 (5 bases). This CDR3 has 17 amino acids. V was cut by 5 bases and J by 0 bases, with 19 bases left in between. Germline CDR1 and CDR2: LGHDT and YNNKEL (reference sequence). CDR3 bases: TGTGCCAGCAGCAAGGGGTTGCAGTTTTTTACTAACTATGGCTACACCTTC. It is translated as CASSKGLQFFTNYGYTF.

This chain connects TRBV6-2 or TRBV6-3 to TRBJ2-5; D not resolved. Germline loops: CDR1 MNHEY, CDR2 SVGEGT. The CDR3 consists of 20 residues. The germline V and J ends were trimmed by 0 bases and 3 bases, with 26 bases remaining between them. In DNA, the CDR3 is TGTGCCAGCAGTTACTCCAACACTCCACCCACTACTCAGTTAGAAGAGACCCAGTACTTC. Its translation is CASSYSNTPPTTQLEETQYF.

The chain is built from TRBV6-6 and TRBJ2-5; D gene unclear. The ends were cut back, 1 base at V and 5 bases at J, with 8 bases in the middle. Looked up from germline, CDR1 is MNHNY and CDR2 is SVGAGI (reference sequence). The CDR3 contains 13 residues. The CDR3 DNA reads TGTGCCAGCAGTTACTTACTCTCCGAGACCCAGTACTTC. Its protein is CASSYLLSETQYF.

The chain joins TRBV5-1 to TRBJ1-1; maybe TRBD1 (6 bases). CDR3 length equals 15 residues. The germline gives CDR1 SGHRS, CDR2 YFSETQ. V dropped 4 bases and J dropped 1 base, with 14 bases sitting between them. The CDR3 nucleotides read TGCGCCAGCAGCGCTAGCCAGGGGCGGAACACTGAAGCTTTCTTT. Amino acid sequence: CASSASQGRNTEAFF. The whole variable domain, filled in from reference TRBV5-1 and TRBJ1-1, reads KAGVTQTPRYLIKTRGQQVTLSCSPISGHRSVSWYQQTPGQGLQFLFEYFSETQRNKGNFPGRFSGRQFSNSRSEMNVSTLELGDSALYLCASSASQGRNTEAFFGQGTRLTVV.